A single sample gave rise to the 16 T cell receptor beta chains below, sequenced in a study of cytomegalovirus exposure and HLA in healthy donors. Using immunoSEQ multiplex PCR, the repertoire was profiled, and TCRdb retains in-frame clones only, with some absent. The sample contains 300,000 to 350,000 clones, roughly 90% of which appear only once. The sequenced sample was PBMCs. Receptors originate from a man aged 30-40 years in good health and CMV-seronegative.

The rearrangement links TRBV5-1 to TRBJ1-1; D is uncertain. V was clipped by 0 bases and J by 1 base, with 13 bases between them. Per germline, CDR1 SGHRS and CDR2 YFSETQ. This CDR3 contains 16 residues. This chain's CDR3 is CASSLAGSGTNTEAFF. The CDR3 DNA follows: TGCGCCAGCAGCTTGGCTGGGTCAGGAACGAACACTGAAGCTTTCTTT.

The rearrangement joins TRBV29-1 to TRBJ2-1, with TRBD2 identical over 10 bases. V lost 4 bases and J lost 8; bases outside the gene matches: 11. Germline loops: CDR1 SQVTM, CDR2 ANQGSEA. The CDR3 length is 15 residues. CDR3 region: CSVVGPAGGPHEQFF. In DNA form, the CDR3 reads TGCAGCGTTGTTGGTCCAGCGGGGGGGCCTCATGAGCAGTTCTTC.

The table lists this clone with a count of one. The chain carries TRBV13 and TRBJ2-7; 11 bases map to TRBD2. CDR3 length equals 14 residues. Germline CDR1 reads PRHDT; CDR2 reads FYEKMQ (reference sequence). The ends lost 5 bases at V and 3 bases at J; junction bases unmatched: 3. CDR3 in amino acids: CASSVSGGGYEQYF. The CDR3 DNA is TGTGCCAGCAGCGTTAGCGGGGGGGGCTACGAGCAGTACTTC. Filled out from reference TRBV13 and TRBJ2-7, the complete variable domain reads AAGVIQSPRHLIKEKRETATLKCYPIPRHDTVYWYQQGPGQDPQFLISFYEKMQSDKGSIPDRFSAQQFSDYHSELNMSSLELGDSALYFCASSVSGGGYEQYFGPGTRLTVT.

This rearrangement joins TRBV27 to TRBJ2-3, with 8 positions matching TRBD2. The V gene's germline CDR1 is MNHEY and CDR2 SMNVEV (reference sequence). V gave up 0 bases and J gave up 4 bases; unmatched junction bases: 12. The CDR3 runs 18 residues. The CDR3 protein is CASSLSVLRGGYADTQYF. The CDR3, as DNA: TGTGCCAGCAGTTTATCGGTCCTACGGGGGGGCTACGCAGATACGCAGTATTTT.

CDR3 DNA sequence: TGTGCCAGCAGGGGCCTCTACGAGCAGTACTTC. The encoded protein is CASRGLYEQYF. The chain uses TRBV6-1 and TRBJ2-7, with unresolved D. This CDR3 comprises 11 residues. The ends were cut back, 6 bases at V and 3 bases at J, with 6 bases in the middle. Germline loops: CDR1 MNHNS, CDR2 SASEGT.

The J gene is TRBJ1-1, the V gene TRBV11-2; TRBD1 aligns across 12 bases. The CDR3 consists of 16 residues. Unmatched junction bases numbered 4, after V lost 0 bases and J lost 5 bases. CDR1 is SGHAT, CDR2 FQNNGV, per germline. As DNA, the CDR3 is TGTGCCAGCAGCTTAGATCGGGACAGGGGGCTGACTGAAGCTTTCTTT. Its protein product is CASSLDRDRGLTEAFF. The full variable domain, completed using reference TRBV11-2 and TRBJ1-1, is EAGVAQSPRYKIIEKRQSVAFWCNPISGHATLYWYQQILGQGPKLLIQFQNNGVVDDSQLPKDRFSAERLKGVDSTLKIQPAKLEDSAVYLCASSLDRDRGLTEAFFGQGTRLTVV.

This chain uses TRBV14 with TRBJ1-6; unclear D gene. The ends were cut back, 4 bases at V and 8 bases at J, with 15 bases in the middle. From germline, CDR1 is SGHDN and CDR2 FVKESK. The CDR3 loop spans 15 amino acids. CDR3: CASSPQQSEHSPLHF. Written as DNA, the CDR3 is TGTGCCAGCAGCCCCCAACAGTCTGAGCATTCACCCCTCCACTTT.

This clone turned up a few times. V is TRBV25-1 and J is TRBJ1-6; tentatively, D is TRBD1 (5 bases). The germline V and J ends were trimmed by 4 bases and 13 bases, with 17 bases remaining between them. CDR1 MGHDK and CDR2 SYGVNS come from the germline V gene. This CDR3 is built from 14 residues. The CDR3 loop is CASSGPPDIWPLHF. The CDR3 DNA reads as TGTGCCAGCAGTGGCCCACCGGACATTTGGCCCCTCCACTTT.

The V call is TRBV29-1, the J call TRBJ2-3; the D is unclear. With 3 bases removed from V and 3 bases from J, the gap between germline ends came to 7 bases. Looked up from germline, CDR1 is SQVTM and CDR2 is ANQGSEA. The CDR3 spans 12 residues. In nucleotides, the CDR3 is TGCAGCGTTGACGTGCGAACAGATACGCAGTATTTT. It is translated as CSVDVRTDTQYF.

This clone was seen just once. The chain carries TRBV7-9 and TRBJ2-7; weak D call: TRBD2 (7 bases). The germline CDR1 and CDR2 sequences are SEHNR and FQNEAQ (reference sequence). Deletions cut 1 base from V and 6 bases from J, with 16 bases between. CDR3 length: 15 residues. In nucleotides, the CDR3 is TGTGCCAGCAGCTTAGGAGGGGGGGAAGCCGGCGAGCAGTACTTC. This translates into CASSLGGGEAGEQYF.

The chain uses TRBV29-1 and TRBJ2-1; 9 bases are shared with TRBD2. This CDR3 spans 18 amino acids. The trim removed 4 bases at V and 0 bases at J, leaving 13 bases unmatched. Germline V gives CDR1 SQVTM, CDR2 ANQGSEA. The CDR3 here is CSVVGSSSGVSSYNEQFF. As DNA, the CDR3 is TGCAGCGTTGTCGGATCGTCTAGCGGGGTGAGCTCCTACAATGAGCAGTTCTTC.

As DNA, the CDR3 is TGCGCCAGCAGCCCTCTAGGGGGGGAATTAGGTTCACCCCTCCACTTT. Its protein product is CASSPLGGELGSPLHF. The genes are TRBV4-1 and TRBJ1-6; maybe TRBD1 (6 bases). V was shortened by 4 bases and J by 9 bases, with 19 bases between the two germline ends. From germline, CDR1 is MGHRA and CDR2 YSYEKL. CDR3 size: 16 residues.

CDR3 in amino acids: CASSGEGQPNEQFF. CDR3 coding DNA: TGTGCCAGCAGCGGGGAGGGACAACCAAATGAGCAGTTCTTC. V gene TRBV9 combines with J gene TRBJ2-1, with a tentative D call TRBD2 (7 bases). This CDR3 has 14 residues. With 3 bases removed from V and 7 bases from J, the gap between germline ends came to 14 bases. From germline, CDR1 is SGDLS and CDR2 YYNGEE.

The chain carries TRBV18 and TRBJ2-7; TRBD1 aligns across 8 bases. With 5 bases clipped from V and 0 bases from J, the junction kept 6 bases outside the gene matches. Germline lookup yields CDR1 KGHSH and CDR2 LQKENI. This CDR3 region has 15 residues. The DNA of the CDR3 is TGTGCCAGCTCAACTGACAGGGGTCCCTCCTACGAGCAGTACTTC. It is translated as CASSTDRGPSYEQYF. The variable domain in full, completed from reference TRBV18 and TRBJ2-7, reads NAGVMQNPRHLVRRRGQEARLRCSPMKGHSHVYWYRQLPEEGLKFMVYLQKENIIDESGMPKERFSAEFPKEGPSILRIQQVVRGDSAAYFCASSTDRGPSYEQYFGPGTRLTVT.

DNA for the CDR3: TGTGCCAGCAGCTCGACAGGGGAGGTCCTTTATGGCTACACCTTC. Its protein product is CASSSTGEVLYGYTF. The chain has TRBV7-9 and TRBJ1-2; 8 bases line up with TRBD1. Per the germline V gene, CDR1 is SEHNR and CDR2 is FQNEAQ (reference sequence). The CDR3 totals 15 residues. J lost 5 bases, V lost 4 bases, and 9 bases had no gene match.

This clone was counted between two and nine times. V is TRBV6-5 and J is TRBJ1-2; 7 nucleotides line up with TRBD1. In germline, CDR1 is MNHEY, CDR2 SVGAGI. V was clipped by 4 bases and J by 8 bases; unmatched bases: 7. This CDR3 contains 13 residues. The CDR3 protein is CASSSTGAAGYTF. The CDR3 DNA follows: TGTGCCAGCAGTTCCACAGGGGCAGCCGGCTACACCTTC.